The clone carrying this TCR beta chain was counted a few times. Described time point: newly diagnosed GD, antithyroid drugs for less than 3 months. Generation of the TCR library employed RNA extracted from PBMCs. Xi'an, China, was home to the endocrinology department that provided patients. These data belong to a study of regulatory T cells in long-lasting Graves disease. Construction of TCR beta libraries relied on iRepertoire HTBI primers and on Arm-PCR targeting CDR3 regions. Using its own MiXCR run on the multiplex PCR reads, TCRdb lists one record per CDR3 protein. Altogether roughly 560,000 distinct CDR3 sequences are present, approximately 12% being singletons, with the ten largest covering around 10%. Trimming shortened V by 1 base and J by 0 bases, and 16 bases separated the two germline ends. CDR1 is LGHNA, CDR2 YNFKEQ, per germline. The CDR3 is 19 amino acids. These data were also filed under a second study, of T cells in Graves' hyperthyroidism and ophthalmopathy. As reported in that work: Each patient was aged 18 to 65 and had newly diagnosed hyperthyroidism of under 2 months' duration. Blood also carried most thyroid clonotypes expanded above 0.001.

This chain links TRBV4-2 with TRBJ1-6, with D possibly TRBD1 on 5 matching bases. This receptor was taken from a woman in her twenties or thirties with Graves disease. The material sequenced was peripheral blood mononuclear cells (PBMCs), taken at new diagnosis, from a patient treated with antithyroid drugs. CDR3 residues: CASSQGSWDPSSYNSPLHF. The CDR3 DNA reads TGTGCCAGCAGCCAAGGGTCTTGGGACCCAAGCTCCTATAATTCACCCCTCCACTTT.